These 30 T cell receptor beta chains came from one sample sequenced in a study of blood T cell repertoires in COVID-19. The repertoire was sequenced with immunoSEQ multiplex PCR; TCRdb's copy has only in-frame clones and lacks some. The sample yields roughly 150,000 clones, around 80% seen once. Sample: peripheral blood. These receptors originate from a woman of 80 years or more with active or convalescent COVID-19.

Notes on this clone: Other nucleotide sequences from this sample produce the same CDR3. The chain is built from TRBV10-3 and TRBJ1-2; TRBD1 aligns across 11 bases. The length of the CDR3 is 13 residues. V shed 11 bases, J shed 2 bases, and the junction held 4 bases outside the gene matches. The germline V gene encodes CDR1 ENHRY and CDR2 SYGVKD. The CDR3 DNA reads TGTGCCTCACGGACAGGGGGCAACTATGGCTACACCTTC. Translation: CASRTGGNYGYTF.

This clone was counted a single time. The chain uses TRBV19 and TRBJ1-3; no firm D call. There are 14 residues in the CDR3. The V gene lost 3 bases and the J gene lost 3 bases, with 9 bases spanning the gap. Germline V gives CDR1 LNHDA, CDR2 SQIVND (reference sequence). CDR3 sequence reads: CASSIAWSGNTIYF. The CDR3 DNA reads TGTGCCAGTAGTATCGCCTGGAGTGGAAACACCATATATTTT.

V usage is TRBV9 and J usage is TRBJ2-1, with 11 positions matching TRBD2. Unmatched junction bases numbered 12, after V lost 4 bases and J lost 0 bases. The CDR3 sequence is 19 residues long. Germline V gene lookup returns CDR1 SGDLS and CDR2 YYNGEE. Here the CDR3 DNA reads TGTGCCAGCAGCCCCCGGGTTAGCGGGGGGGTGAGCTCCTACAATGAGCAGTTCTTC. As protein: CASSPRVSGGVSSYNEQFF.

The J gene is TRBJ2-3, the V gene TRBV7-2; 9 nucleotides line up with TRBD2. This CDR3 spans 14 amino acids. Germline lookup yields CDR1 SGHTA and CDR2 FQGNSA. With V trimmed by 0 bases and J by 5 bases, 0 bases remained unmatched. The CDR3 DNA follows: TGTGCCAGCAGCTTAGCGCGGGGGGGAGATACGCAGTATTTT. Its translation is CASSLARGGDTQYF.

This chain joins TRBV5-1 and TRBJ2-1; TRBD1 matches at 8 bases. After removal of 0 bases from V and 7 bases from J, the junction contained 3 bases not matched to a gene. The length of the CDR3 is 14 residues. Per the germline V gene, CDR1 is SGHRS and CDR2 is YFSETQ. The CDR3 loop reads CASSLDRGWNEQFF. The CDR3 bases are TGCGCCAGCAGCTTGGACAGGGGGTGGAATGAGCAGTTCTTC.

This chain links TRBV5-4 with TRBJ2-2; maybe TRBD2 (5 bases). In germline, CDR1 is SGHNT, CDR2 YYREEE (reference sequence). Trimming stripped 5 bases from V and 4 bases from J, with 15 bases between. The CDR3 contains 15 residues. The CDR3 DNA reads TGTGCCAGCAGTTCCAAGACACTAGGCACCGGGGAGCTGTTTTTT. Its translation: CASSSKTLGTGELFF.

J is TRBJ1-2 and V is TRBV4-3; TRBD1 is a possible D gene (6 bases). The V gene's germline CDR1 is LGHNA and CDR2 YSLEER. The V end lost 0 bases, the J end lost 9 bases, and 17 bases lay between the germline ends. This CDR3 has 15 residues. CDR3 DNA: TGCGCCAGCAGCCAAGACAGGGGCCCTATCACGAGCTACACCTTC. Its translation: CASSQDRGPITSYTF.

This chain joins TRBV5-1 and TRBJ2-5, with D possibly being TRBD2 (7 bases). The CDR3 has 17 amino acids. Germline V gives CDR1 SGHRS, CDR2 YFSETQ. The ends were cut back, 0 bases at V and 5 bases at J, with 20 bases in the middle. The CDR3 region is CASSLAEGHWRGETQYF. The CDR3 coding sequence is TGCGCCAGCAGCTTGGCGGAGGGACACTGGCGGGGGGAGACCCAGTACTTC.

This chain uses TRBV6-2 or TRBV6-3 with TRBJ1-1; 7 positions agree with TRBD1. V was clipped by 2 bases and J by 0 bases; unmatched bases: 3. This CDR3 comprises 15 residues. CDR1 is MNHEY and CDR2 is SVGEGT in the germline V gene. This chain's CDR3 is CASSYDRVMNTEAFF. In nucleotides, the CDR3 is TGTGCCAGCAGTTACGACAGGGTCATGAACACTGAAGCTTTCTTT.

This chain joins TRBV9 and TRBJ1-2; 7 bases match TRBD1. CDR1 SGDLS and CDR2 YYNGEE come from the germline V gene. The CDR3 loop spans 14 amino acids. The V segment lost 0 bases and the J segment 4 bases; nucleotides outside the gene matches: 3. CDR3 region: CASSVDQGVYGYTF. The DNA of the CDR3 is TGTGCCAGCAGCGTAGATCAGGGGGTCTATGGCTACACCTTC.

The chain combines TRBV12-3 or TRBV12-4 with TRBJ1-6; D is ambiguous. The CDR3 length is 12 residues. V was clipped by 5 bases and J by 7 bases, with 6 bases between them. The DNA of the CDR3 is TGTGCCAGCAGTAGAGGGAATTCACCCCTCCACTTT. Translating gives CASSRGNSPLHF.

In its sample, this clone was seen a few times. The rearrangement links TRBV29-1 to TRBJ2-1, with D unclear. Germline CDR1 and CDR2: SQVTM and ANQGSEA. V was shortened by 6 bases and J by 3 bases, with 12 bases between the two germline ends. The length of the CDR3 is 13 residues. The CDR3: CSVPALGYNEQFF. The CDR3 DNA reads as TGCAGCGTCCCTGCTCTAGGCTACAATGAGCAGTTCTTC.

J is TRBJ2-3 and V is TRBV4-3, with D tentatively TRBD1 (5 bases). V was trimmed by 0 bases and J by 4 bases, leaving 11 bases between them. This CDR3 region has 15 residues. The germline V gene has CDR1 LGHNA and CDR2 YSLEER. Here the CDR3 reads CASSQDRVWADTQYF. In DNA form, the CDR3 reads TGCGCCAGCAGCCAAGACAGGGTCTGGGCAGATACGCAGTATTTT.

The chain employs TRBV6-5 and TRBJ2-5; possibly TRBD2 for D (6 bases). The CDR3 is made up of 13 amino acids. Germline V lookup: CDR1 MNHEY, CDR2 SVGAGI. Trimming left V 2 bases short and J 4 bases short, with 8 bases between. Here the CDR3 DNA reads TGTGCCAGCAGTTACGGAGGGAGAGAGACCCAGTACTTC. Translation: CASSYGGRETQYF.

The chain has TRBV12-5 and TRBJ2-1; 7 bases match TRBD1. CDR3 length: 14 residues. V lost 3 bases to trimming and J lost 5 bases; unmatched junction nucleotides: 4. The germline V gene has CDR1 LGHNT and CDR2 FRNRAP. This CDR3 reads CASGLRDRNNEQFF. CDR3 nucleotides: TGTGCTAGTGGTTTACGGGACAGAAACAATGAGCAGTTCTTC.

The gene calls are TRBV28 and TRBJ1-2; tentatively, D is TRBD1 (6 bases). CDR3 length: 15 residues. The germline gives CDR1 MDHEN, CDR2 SYDVKM. V gave up 3 bases and J gave up 4 bases, with 15 bases separating them. CDR3 region: CASSFRQGMGYGYTF. CDR3 nucleotide sequence: TGTGCCAGCAGTTTTAGGCAGGGGATGGGCTATGGCTACACCTTC.

The chain is built from TRBV5-4 and TRBJ2-1, with 15 nucleotides matching TRBD2. J was trimmed by 8 bases and V by 4 bases; bases with no gene match: 7. From germline, CDR1 is SGHNT and CDR2 YYREEE (reference sequence). The CDR3 consists of 16 residues. In DNA, the CDR3 is TGTGCCAGCAGCCCCGGACTAGCGGGGGGGGAAGATGAGCAGTTCTTC. Translated, it gives CASSPGLAGGEDEQFF.

There are many counts of this clone. J is TRBJ1-1 and V is TRBV4-1; no reliable D call. The CDR3 is 14 amino acids. The V end lost 7 bases, the J end lost 5 bases, and 17 bases lay between the germline ends. The germline V gene encodes CDR1 MGHRA and CDR2 YSYEKL. This CDR3 is CASKPGWAVTEAFF. CDR3 DNA sequence: TGCGCCAGCAAGCCGGGATGGGCCGTGACTGAAGCTTTCTTT.

The chain is built from TRBV2 and TRBJ1-2, with TRBD1 as a possible D gene (6 bases). Germline CDR1 is SNHLY and CDR2 is FYNNEI. This CDR3 is 12 amino acids long. V dropped 4 bases and J dropped 4 bases, with 7 bases sitting between them. CDR3 DNA: TGTGCCAGCAGTGTGGACAGCTATGGCTACACCTTC. It translates to CASSVDSYGYTF.

The chain uses TRBV2 and TRBJ1-5; no clear D gene. Germline V lookup: CDR1 SNHLY, CDR2 FYNNEI. The CDR3 spans 14 residues. V was shortened by 4 bases and J by 1 base, with 8 bases between the two germline ends. The DNA of the CDR3 is TGTGCCAGCAGTGCTGTATTGAGCAATCAGCCCCAGCATTTT. Amino acids: CASSAVLSNQPQHF. The full variable domain, completed using reference TRBV2 and TRBJ1-5, is EPEVTQTPSHQVTQMGQEVILRCVPISNHLYFYWYRQILGQKVEFLVSFYNNEISEKSEIFDDQFSVERPDGSNFTLKIRSTKLEDSAMYFCASSAVLSNQPQHFGDGTRLSIL.

This chain joins TRBV27 and TRBJ1-1; weak D call: TRBD1 (5 bases). V lost 4 bases, J lost 8 bases, and 5 bases lay in between. Germline V lookup: CDR1 MNHEY, CDR2 SMNVEV (reference sequence). The CDR3 is 10 amino acids. CDR3 amino acids: CASSYREAFF. DNA for the CDR3: TGTGCCAGCAGTTACAGGGAAGCTTTCTTT.

This clone was counted a single time. The chain uses TRBV5-8 and TRBJ1-2; 7 nucleotides line up with TRBD1. Germline V lookup: CDR1 SGHTS, CDR2 YDEGEE. The junction had 9 bases not matched to a gene; V was cut back by 1 base and J by 3 bases. This CDR3 is 16 amino acids long. This CDR3 is CASSLNSGTVHYGYTF. The DNA of the CDR3 is TGTGCCAGCAGCTTGAATTCCGGGACAGTTCACTATGGCTACACCTTC. Full variable domain (rest looked up from reference TRBV5-8 and TRBJ1-2): EAGVTQSPTHLIKTRGQQATLRCSPISGHTSVYWYQQALGLGLQFLLWYDEGEERNRGNFPPRFSGRQFPNYSSELNVNALELEDSALYLCASSLNSGTVHYGYTFGSGTRLTVV.

This chain joins TRBV4-3 and TRBJ1-6; TRBD1 might be the D (6 bases). The CDR3 length is 19 residues. Germline CDR1 reads LGHNA; CDR2 reads YSLEER. Trimming removed 4 bases at V and 0 bases at J, with 19 bases between. This CDR3 is CASSLTPSQGSSYNSPLHF. DNA for the CDR3: TGCGCCAGCAGCCTTACCCCCTCCCAGGGGAGCTCCTATAATTCACCCCTCCACTTT.

This clone has a handful of counts. The chain links TRBV4-3 to TRBJ1-1; possibly TRBD1 for D (5 bases). V lost 0 bases and J 2 bases, leaving 19 bases between the germline ends. The CDR3 contains 18 residues. Germline-derived CDR1 and CDR2 are LGHNA and YSLEER. The CDR3 DNA follows: TGCGCCAGCAGCCAAGAGGCCCCCACCGGGGGAAGAAACACTGAAGCTTTCTTT. Protein sequence: CASSQEAPTGGRNTEAFF.

The chain combines TRBV3-1 (or the pseudogene TRBV3-2) with TRBJ2-1; 13 bases line up with TRBD2. The CDR3 runs to 19 residues. The germline CDR1 and CDR2 sequences are LGHDT and YNNKEL (reference sequence). The J segment lost 7 bases and the V segment lost 1 base, leaving 13 bases of the junction unmatched. CDR3 loop: CASSQGDRGLAGFGNEQFF. The DNA for the CDR3 is TGTGCCAGCAGCCAAGGGGATAGGGGACTAGCGGGGTTCGGGAATGAGCAGTTCTTC.

This clone was counted once. Compared with germline, one end of the junction differs, possibly owing to a read error. This chain links TRBV7-7 with TRBJ2-3; D may be TRBD1 (5 bases). CDR3 length: 14 residues. Germline CDR1 and CDR2: SSHAT and FNYEAQ (reference sequence). The CDR3 DNA reads as TGTGCTAGCAGCTTAGGGGCGAACACAGATACGCAGTATTTT. Its protein product is CASSLGANTDTQYF.

The rearrangement uses TRBV4-3 and TRBJ2-3, with 7 bases identical to TRBD2. The trim removed 0 bases at V and 1 base at J, leaving 7 bases unmatched. Germline V lookup: CDR1 LGHNA, CDR2 YSLEER. This CDR3 is 17 amino acids long. CDR3: CASSQDARGGGTDTQYF. CDR3 sequence (DNA): TGCGCCAGCAGCCAAGATGCGCGCGGGGGAGGCACAGATACGCAGTATTTT.

This chain uses TRBV7-2 with TRBJ2-7; 8 bases map to TRBD1. Germline loops: CDR1 SGHTA, CDR2 FQGNSA. The CDR3 has 16 residues. V shed 3 bases, J shed 2 bases, and the junction held 9 bases outside the gene matches. CDR3 protein: CASSFGPGTGAYEQYF. The CDR3 bases are TGTGCCAGCAGCTTTGGTCCGGGGACAGGAGCCTACGAGCAGTACTTC.

The chain is built from TRBV30 and TRBJ2-2, with 7 bases fitting TRBD2. Germline values: CDR1 GTSNPN, CDR2 SVGIG (reference sequence). Trimming at V came to 8 bases and at J to 7 bases, leaving 7 bases not matched to a gene. This CDR3 has 12 residues. The CDR3 DNA reads as TGTGCCAGGGACTATACAGGCGGGGAGCTGTTTTTT. This translates into CARDYTGGELFF.

This chain connects TRBV24-1 to TRBJ1-1; D gene uncertain. With 3 bases removed from V and 4 bases from J, the gap between germline ends came to 5 bases. CDR3 length: 12 residues. The germline V gene has CDR1 KGHDR and CDR2 SFDVKD. The CDR3 nucleotides read TGTGCCACCAGTGATCCGGTCACTGAAGCTTTCTTT. This translates into CATSDPVTEAFF.